The next 15 T cell receptor beta chains were all read from a single sample in a study of tumor-infiltrating lymphocytes in primary liver carcinoma. Using a constant-region primer together with ProtoScript II reverse transcriptase, TCR beta cDNA was made from roughly 520 ng of total RNA. Three nested multiplex PCR rounds, a slightly modified ARM-PCR method, built the TCR beta libraries. Primers for the first two PCR rounds were TRBV1-TRBV30 forward primers and a C-beta reverse primer (about 10 cycles per round). TCRdb called the multiplex PCR reads again in MiXCR, with one record for every CDR3 protein. The sample holds about 54,000 distinct CDR3 sequences, 70% to 75% seen once. From 20-30 mg of unsorted bulk tissue, DNA and RNA were co-extracted together. Sequenced input: liver tumor tissue from sampling region 2. Subset defined: tumor region T2, inferior pole. Receptors originate from a man in his forties or fifties with primary liver carcinoma and hepatitis B virus infection.

V gene TRBV24-1 combines with J gene TRBJ2-1; 9 positions agree with TRBD1. The trim removed 6 bases at V and 7 bases at J, leaving 15 bases unmatched. Germline V gives CDR1 KGHDR, CDR2 SFDVKD. This CDR3 is built from 17 residues. CDR3 in DNA: TGTGCCACCAGTAATTCCCCGGGGACAGGGAAAGGGAATGAGCAGTTCTTC. It encodes CATSNSPGTGKGNEQFF.

A note on this clonotype: A clone one base away is much larger, so this may be a read error. The V call is TRBV5-1, the J call TRBJ2-1; possible D gene TRBD2, 5 bases. The CDR3 is 15 residues long. Germline-derived CDR1 and CDR2 are SGHRS and YFSETQ. CDR3 bases: TGCGCCAGCACCTTGTCACCTACTAGTAGCAATGAGCAGTTCTTC. This gives the protein CASTLSPTSSNEQFF. Full variable domain (outside the CDR3, taken from reference TRBV5-1 and TRBJ2-1): KAGVTQTPRYLIKTRGQQVTLSCSPISGHRSVSWYQQTPGQGLQFLFEYFSETQRNKGNFPGRFSGRQFSNSRSEMNVSTLELGDSALYLCASTLSPTSSNEQFFGPGTRLTVL.

A note on this clonotype: No conserved phenylalanine or tryptophan is present at the end of the CDR3, so a read error is the likely explanation. The chain carries TRBV11-2 and TRBJ2-2; D gene ambiguous. The CDR3 totals 17 residues. From germline, CDR1 is SGHAT and CDR2 FQNNGV. V was clipped by 5 bases and J by 5 bases, with 21 bases between them. CDR3 sequence (DNA): TGTGCCAGCAGCCTAGTTCGGACGTACCCAGGAACCGGGGAGCTGTTTATT. Its protein product is CASSLVRTYPGTGELFI.

As concerns this clonotype: One end of the junction does not line up with germline, which may come from a read error. V is TRBV12-3 or TRBV12-4 and J is TRBJ2-5; either TRBD1 or TRBD2 may fit D (6 bases each). This CDR3 comprises 13 residues. DNA for the CDR3: TGTGCCAGCAGTATACAGGGACTGGAGACCCATTACTTC. This codes for CASSIQGLETHYF.

A remark on this clonotype: A read error may explain this, as a much larger clone is one base away. The genes are TRBV28 and TRBJ1-2; 9 bases fit TRBD1. Germline assignment: CDR1 MDHEN and CDR2 SYDVKM. The CDR3 runs to 14 residues. The CDR3 here is CASNTGTGIYGCTF. Here the CDR3 DNA reads TGTGCCAGCAATACCGGGACAGGGATCTATGGCTGCACCTTC.

Concerning this clonotype: One junction end does not reproduce the germline sequence, and a read error may be involved. V is TRBV7-9 and J is TRBJ2-7, with TRBD2 matching 7 bases. Germline V gene sequence: CDR1 SEHNR, CDR2 FQNEAQ (reference sequence). The CDR3 consists of 16 residues. CDR3 region: CASSLGLAVSTYEHYF. The CDR3 DNA reads TGTGCCAGCAGCTTAGGGCTAGCGGTCTCCACCTACGAGCACTACTTC.

This clonotype turned up a few times. With a much larger clone just one base away, this may be a read error. This chain uses TRBV5-6 with TRBJ2-7; possible D gene TRBD1, 5 bases. Per the germline V gene, CDR1 is SGHDT and CDR2 is YYEEEE. V shed 3 bases and J shed 1 base, with 14 bases lying between them. The CDR3 contains 15 residues. The CDR3 loop reads CASSSGHSSSYEQYF. CDR3 nucleotide sequence: TGTGCCAGCAGCTCCGGACACTCGAGTTCCTACGAGCAGTACTTC. Based on the CDR3 plus reference TRBV5-6 and TRBJ2-7, the full variable domain is DAGVTQSPTHLIKTRGQQVTLRCSPKSGHDTVSWYQQALGQGPQFIFQYYEEEERQRGNFPDRFSGHQFPNYSSELNVNALLLGDSALYLCASSSGHSSSYEQYFGPGTRLTVT.

Ten or more counts support this clonotype. The rearrangement links TRBV12-3 or TRBV12-4 to TRBJ2-3; 14 positions agree with TRBD2. This CDR3 has 18 residues. Unmatched junction bases numbered 12, after V lost 6 bases and J lost 4 bases. The CDR3 reads CASSPGTSGSWGADTQYF. CDR3 in DNA: TGTGCCAGCAGCCCTGGGACTAGCGGGAGTTGGGGCGCAGATACGCAGTATTTT.

The rearrangement joins TRBV28 to TRBJ2-2; TRBD1 matches at 10 bases. The CDR3 consists of 16 residues. J gave up 4 bases and V 7 bases, and 9 bases lay outside the gene matches. Per germline, CDR1 MDHEN and CDR2 SYDVKM. CDR3 sequence: CASIPIRTGGTGELFF. The CDR3 nucleotides are TGTGCCAGCATCCCTATCCGGACAGGGGGCACCGGGGAGCTGTTTTTT.

In the case of this clonotype: Since no conserved phenylalanine or tryptophan closes the CDR3, a read error is the likely cause. The rearrangement joins TRBV11-2 to TRBJ1-4, with a tentative D call TRBD1 (5 bases). The CDR3 contains 14 residues. The V gene's germline CDR1 is SGHAT and CDR2 FQNNGV. CDR3 DNA: TGTGCCAGCAGCTTAGAGGTTTGGGACGAAATACTGTTTTCT. The encoded protein is CASSLEVWDEILFS.

Many counts were recorded for this clonotype. The chain uses TRBV10-2 and TRBJ2-3, with D possibly TRBD2 on 5 matching bases. Trimming took off 10 bases at V and 4 bases at J, with 21 bases between the two ends. The CDR3 length is 15 residues. Germline V lookup: CDR1 WSHSY, CDR2 SAAADI. As DNA, the CDR3 is TGCGCCACTTCACCTGGACTTCCGTTGGCAGATACGCAGTATTTT. It codes for CATSPGLPLADTQYF.

This clonotype was seen ten or more times. The rearrangement uses TRBV10-3 and TRBJ2-1, with 8 bases that match TRBD1. The CDR3 covers 16 residues. Germline V CDR1 and CDR2: ENHRY, SYGVKD. V lost 0 bases to trimming and J lost 3 bases; unmatched junction nucleotides: 4. This CDR3 is CAISESGDRLYNEQFF. DNA of the CDR3: TGTGCCATCAGTGAGTCGGGGGACAGGCTCTACAATGAGCAGTTCTTC.

The V call is TRBV4-1, the J call TRBJ2-7; TRBD1 agrees at 8 bases. V shed 0 bases and J 4 bases; nucleotides not matched to a gene: 11. The germline V gene has CDR1 MGHRA and CDR2 YSYEKL. This CDR3 contains 17 residues. The CDR3 DNA is TGCGCCAGCAGCCAAGACGAATGGCAGGGGGCACGGTACGAGCAGTACTTC. Protein sequence: CASSQDEWQGARYEQYF.

On this clonotype: One end of the junction is discordant with germline, which a read error may explain. The chain couples TRBV4-1 to TRBJ2-2; D may be TRBD1 or TRBD2 (5 bases each). The length of the CDR3 is 16 residues. Per germline, CDR1 MGHRA and CDR2 YSYEKL. The CDR3 bases are TGCACCAGCAGCCTCTGGAGAGGGGTGAACACCGGTGAGCTGTTTTTT. Residues: CTSSLWRGVNTGELFF.

Details on this clonotype: The germline gene is not matched at one end of the junction; a read error may be the cause. J is TRBJ2-2 and V is TRBV4-1; D is possibly TRBD2 (5 bases). Per the germline V gene, CDR1 is MGHRA and CDR2 is YSYEKL. This CDR3 contains 16 residues. CDR3 coding DNA: TGCGCCAGCAGTCAAGCCCTAGCCTTGAACACCGGGGAGCTGTTTTTT. Translated, it gives CASSQALALNTGELFF.